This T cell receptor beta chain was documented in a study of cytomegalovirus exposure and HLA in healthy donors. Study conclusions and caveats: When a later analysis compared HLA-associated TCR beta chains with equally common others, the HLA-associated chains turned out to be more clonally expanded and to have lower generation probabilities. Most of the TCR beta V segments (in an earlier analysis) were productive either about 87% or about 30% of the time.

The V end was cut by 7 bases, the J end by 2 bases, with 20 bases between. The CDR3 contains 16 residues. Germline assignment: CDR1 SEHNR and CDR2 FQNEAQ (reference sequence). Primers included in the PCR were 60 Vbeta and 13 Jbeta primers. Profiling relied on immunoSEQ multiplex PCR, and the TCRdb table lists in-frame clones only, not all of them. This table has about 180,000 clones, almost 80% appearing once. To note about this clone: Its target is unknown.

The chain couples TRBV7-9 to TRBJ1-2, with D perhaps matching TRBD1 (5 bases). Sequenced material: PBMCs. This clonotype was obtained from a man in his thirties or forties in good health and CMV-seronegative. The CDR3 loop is CASTPSGGAKNYGYTF. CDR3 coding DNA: TGTGCCAGCACCCCCTCCGGAGGGGCTAAAAACTATGGCTACACCTTC. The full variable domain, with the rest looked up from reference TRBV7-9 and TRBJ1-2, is DTGVSQNPRHKITKRGQNVTFRCDPISEHNRLYWYRQTLGQGPEFLTYFQNEAQLEKSRLLSDRFSAERPKGSFSTLEIQRTEQGDSAMYLCASTPSGGAKNYGYTFGSGTRLTVV.